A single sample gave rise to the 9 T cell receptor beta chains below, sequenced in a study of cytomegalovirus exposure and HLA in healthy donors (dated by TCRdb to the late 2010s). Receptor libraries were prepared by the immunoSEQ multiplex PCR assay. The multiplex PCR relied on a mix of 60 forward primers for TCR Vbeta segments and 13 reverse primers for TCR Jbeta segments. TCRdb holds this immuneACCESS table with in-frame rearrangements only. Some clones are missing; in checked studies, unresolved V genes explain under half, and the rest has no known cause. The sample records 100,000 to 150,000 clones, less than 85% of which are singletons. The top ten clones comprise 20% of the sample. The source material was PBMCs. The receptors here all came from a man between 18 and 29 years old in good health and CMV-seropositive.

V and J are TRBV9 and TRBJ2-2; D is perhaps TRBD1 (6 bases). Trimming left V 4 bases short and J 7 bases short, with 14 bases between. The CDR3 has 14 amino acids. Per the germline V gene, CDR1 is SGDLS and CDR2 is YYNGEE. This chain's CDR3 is CASSPRQVIGELFF. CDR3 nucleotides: TGTGCCAGCAGCCCAAGACAGGTTATCGGGGAGCTGTTTTTT.

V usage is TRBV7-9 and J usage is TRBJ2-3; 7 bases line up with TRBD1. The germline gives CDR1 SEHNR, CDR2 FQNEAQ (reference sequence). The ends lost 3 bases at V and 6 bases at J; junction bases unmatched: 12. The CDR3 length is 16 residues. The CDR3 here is CASSLGTDPPQDTQYF. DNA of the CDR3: TGTGCCAGCAGCTTGGGGACAGACCCCCCACAGGATACGCAGTATTTT. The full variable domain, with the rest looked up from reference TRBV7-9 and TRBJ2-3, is DTGVSQNPRHKITKRGQNVTFRCDPISEHNRLYWYRQTLGQGPEFLTYFQNEAQLEKSRLLSDRFSAERPKGSFSTLEIQRTEQGDSAMYLCASSLGTDPPQDTQYFGPGTRLTVL.

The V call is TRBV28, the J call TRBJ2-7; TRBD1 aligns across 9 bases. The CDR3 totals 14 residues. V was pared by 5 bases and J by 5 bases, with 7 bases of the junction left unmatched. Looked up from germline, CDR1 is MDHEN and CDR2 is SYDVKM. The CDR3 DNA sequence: TGTGCCAGCAGTACAGGGACAGGGCTGAACGAGCAGTACTTC. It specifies CASSTGTGLNEQYF.

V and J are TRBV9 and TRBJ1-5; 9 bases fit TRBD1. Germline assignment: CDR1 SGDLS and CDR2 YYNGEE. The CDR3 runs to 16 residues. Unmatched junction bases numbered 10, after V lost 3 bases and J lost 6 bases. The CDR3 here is CASSEGDTGGSQPQHF. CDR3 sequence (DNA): TGTGCCAGCAGCGAGGGGGACACAGGGGGCAGTCAGCCCCAGCATTTT.

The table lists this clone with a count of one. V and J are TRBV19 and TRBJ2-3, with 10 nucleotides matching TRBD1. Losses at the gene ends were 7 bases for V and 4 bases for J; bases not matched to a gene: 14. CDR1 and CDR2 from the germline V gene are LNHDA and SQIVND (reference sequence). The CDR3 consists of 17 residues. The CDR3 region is CASNWGTGALGADTQYF. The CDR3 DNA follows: TGTGCCAGTAACTGGGGGACAGGGGCCTTAGGGGCAGATACGCAGTATTTT.

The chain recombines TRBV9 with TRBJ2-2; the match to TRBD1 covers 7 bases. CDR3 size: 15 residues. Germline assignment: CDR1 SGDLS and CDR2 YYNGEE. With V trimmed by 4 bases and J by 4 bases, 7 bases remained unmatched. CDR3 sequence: CASSPPRDSTGELFF. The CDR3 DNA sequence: TGTGCCAGCAGCCCCCCCCGGGACAGCACCGGGGAGCTGTTTTTT.

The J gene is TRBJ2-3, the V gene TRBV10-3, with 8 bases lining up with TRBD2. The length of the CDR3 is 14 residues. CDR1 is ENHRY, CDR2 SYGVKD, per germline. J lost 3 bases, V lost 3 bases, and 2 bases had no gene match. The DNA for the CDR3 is TGTGCCATCAGTGAACGGGGGGGTACAGATACGCAGTATTTT. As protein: CAISERGGTDTQYF.

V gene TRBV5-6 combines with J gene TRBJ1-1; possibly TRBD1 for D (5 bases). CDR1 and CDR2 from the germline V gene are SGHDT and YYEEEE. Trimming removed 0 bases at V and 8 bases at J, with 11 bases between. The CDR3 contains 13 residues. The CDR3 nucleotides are TGTGCCAGCAGCTTGGAATCGAGGACAGAAGCTTTCTTT. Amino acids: CASSLESRTEAFF.

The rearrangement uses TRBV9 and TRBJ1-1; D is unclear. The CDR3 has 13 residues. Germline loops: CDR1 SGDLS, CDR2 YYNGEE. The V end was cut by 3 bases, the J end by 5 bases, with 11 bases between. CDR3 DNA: TGTGCCAGCAGCGCCGAGGGAGAGACTGAAGCTTTCTTT. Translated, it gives CASSAEGETEAFF.